These T cell receptor beta chains were read from a single sample in a study of blood T cell repertoires in COVID-19. Assay: immunoSEQ multiplex PCR; the TCRdb copy retains only in-frame clones and omits some. The sample records 200,000 to 250,000 clones, over 75% being singletons. The material sequenced was peripheral blood. These receptors all come from a human donor in a cohort sampled during active COVID-19. Both conserved end residues are part of each CDR3. D genes are given only for firm matches. Rows may omit the clone size; those that give it use once, few, many or a size class.

abundance	v_gene	d_gene	j_gene	CDR3nt	CDR3aa
few	TRBV4-2	-	TRBJ1-3	TGTGCCAGCAGCCAAGAAATAGGGGCTGGAAACACCATATATTTT	CASSQEIGAGNTIYF
few	TRBV2	TRBD1	TRBJ1-1	TGTGCCAGCAGTGTGGGGACAGGGGGCAACACTGAAGCTTTCTTT	CASSVGTGGNTEAFF
-	TRBV25-1	TRBD2	TRBJ2-7	TGTGCCAGCAGTGAACGGGGTAGCGGGAGGCCGATTCGCTACGAGCAGTACTTC	CASSERGSGRPIRYEQYF
-	TRBV4-3	-	TRBJ1-6	TGCGCCAGCAGCGAATTGGGAGATTCACCCCTCCACTTT	CASSELGDSPLHF
once	TRBV3-1/TRBV3-2	-	TRBJ2-7	TGTGCCAGCAGCACGGGACTCCTCTCCTACGAGCAGTACTTC	CASSTGLLSYEQYF
-	TRBV3-1/TRBV3-2	-	TRBJ2-2	TGTGCCAGCAGCCAAGTGCGGGGCGGGGAGCTGTTTTTT	CASSQVRGGELFF
-	TRBV5-6	-	TRBJ1-1	TGTGCCAGCAGCTCCACCCCAGGGGACGGAACTGAAGCTTTCTTT	CASSSTPGDGTEAFF
-	TRBV2	-	TRBJ2-1	TGTGCCAGCAACAATGGCAGGGGCCTCAATGAGCAGTTCTTC	CASNNGRGLNEQFF
-	TRBV11-1	TRBD1	TRBJ2-7	TGTGCCAGCAGCTTACTACAGGGGGAGTCCTACGAGCAGTACTTC	CASSLLQGESYEQYF
few	TRBV24-1	TRBD2	TRBJ2-1	TGTGCCACCAGTGATTGGGGCGGGAGCTCCTACAATGAGCAGTTCTTC	CATSDWGGSSYNEQFF
once	TRBV5-1	-	TRBJ1-1	TGCGCCAGCAGCTCTGGGGGGGACACTGAAGCTTTCTTT	CASSSGGDTEAFF
-	TRBV5-1	TRBD1	TRBJ1-1	TGCGCCAGCAGCCTCGCCCCAGGGGGAGGAACTGAAGCTTTCTTT	CASSLAPGGGTEAFF
-	TRBV29-1	-	TRBJ1-1	TGCAGCGTTGAAGAGACAGCCTCAAGGACTGAAGCTTTCTTT	CSVEETASRTEAFF
once	TRBV28	-	TRBJ2-7	-	CASSTSGDSLYEQYF
-	TRBV9	TRBD1	TRBJ1-3	TGTGCCAGCAGCGGGGACAGGGGCCGGGCAAACACCATATATTTT	CASSGDRGRANTIYF
-	TRBV19	TRBD2	TRBJ2-2	TGTGCCACTATGCTGGTGGGGGGGATGAACACCGGGGAGCTGTTTTTT	CATMLVGGMNTGELFF